This T cell receptor beta chain was observed in a study of cytomegalovirus exposure and HLA in healthy donors. Study results and caveats: Reports credit the classifier with highly specific, highly sensitive diagnosis of cytomegalovirus status.

On this clone: Its antigen is not known.

The CDR3 consists of 14 residues. CDR1 and CDR2 (germline): GTSNPN, SVGIG (reference sequence). Trimming pared 1 base from V and 0 bases from J, leaving 7 bases between. Here immunoSEQ multiplex PCR was the method, and the copy in TCRdb shows in-frame clones only, minus some. This sample carries tens of thousands of clones, roughly 92% of them seen once, and the ten largest clones take almost 1.5%. This TCR was recovered from a man aged 18 to 29 in good health and CMV-seronegative. The specimen was PBMCs. V is TRBV30 and J is TRBJ1-5; no clear D gene. As DNA, the CDR3 is TGTGCCTGGAGTGCGGCGGTTAGCAATCAGCCCCAGCATTTT. As protein: CAWSAAVSNQPQHF.